Detailed here is one T cell receptor beta chain. Its antigen is not identified. This specimen comes from a study of PD-L1 blockade in urothelial cancer. Study context: Atezolizumab therapy began for patients in 2014, dosed at 1,200 mg intravenously every 3 weeks. Whole-study findings and limits: Stronger expansion of tumor-associated clones in blood at 3 weeks distinguished durable-benefit patients. Having blood TCR clonality under the median before treatment predicted better survival.

This CDR3 spans 14 amino acids. The germline CDR1 and CDR2 sequences are ENHRY and SYGVKD. V was cut by 6 bases and J by 8 bases, with 19 bases left in between. Method: immunoSEQ multiplex PCR; TCRdb's copy keeps in-frame clones and lacks some. The sample holds roughly 87,000 clones, approximately 86% seen once. This TCR was sampled from a woman in her seventies with urothelial cancer. The rearrangement joins TRBV10-3 to TRBJ1-2; D is undetermined. The source was PBMCs, collected around atezolizumab (anti-PD-L1) treatment. CDR3 DNA sequence: TGTGCCATCAGAGCGTCTAGCTGGGATCGGGGCTACACCTTC. Protein: CAIRASSWDRGYTF.